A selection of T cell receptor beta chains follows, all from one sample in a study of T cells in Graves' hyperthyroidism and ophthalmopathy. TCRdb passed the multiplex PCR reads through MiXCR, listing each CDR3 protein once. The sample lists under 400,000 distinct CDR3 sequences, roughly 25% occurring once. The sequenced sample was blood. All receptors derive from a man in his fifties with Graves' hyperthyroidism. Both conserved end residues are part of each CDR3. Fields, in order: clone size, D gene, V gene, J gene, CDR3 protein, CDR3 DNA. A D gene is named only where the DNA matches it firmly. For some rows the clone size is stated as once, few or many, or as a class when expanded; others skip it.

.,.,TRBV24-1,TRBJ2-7,CATSPAGTYEQYF,TGTGCCACCAGTCCTGCAGGGACCTACGAGCAGTACTTC
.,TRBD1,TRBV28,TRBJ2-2,CASRRTGGVGELLF,TGTGCCAGCAGGCGGACAGGGGGAGTCGGGGAGCTGCTTTTT
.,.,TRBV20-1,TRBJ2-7,CSASGTSHYEQYF,TGCAGTGCTAGTGGGACTTCTCACTACGAGCAGTACTTC
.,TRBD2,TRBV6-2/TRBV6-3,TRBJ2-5,CASSRGLAGGPRETQYF,TGTGCCAGCAGCCGAGGACTAGCGGGAGGGCCTCGGGAGACCCAGTACTTC
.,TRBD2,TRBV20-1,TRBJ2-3,CSAMLAGPTSTDTQYF,TGCAGTGCTATGCTAGCGGGACCCACTAGCACAGATACGCAGTATTTT
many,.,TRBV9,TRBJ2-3,CASSGFQWGGADTQYF,TGTGCCAGCAGCGGATTCCAATGGGGAGGCGCAGATACGCAGTATTTT
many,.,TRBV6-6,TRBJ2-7,CASSYSAPSYEQYF,TGTGCCAGCAGTTACTCGGCACCCTCCTACGAGCAGTACTTC
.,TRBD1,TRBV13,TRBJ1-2,CASSSRGRVGYTF,TGTGCCAGCAGCTCGAGGGGGCGAGTCGGCTACACCTTC
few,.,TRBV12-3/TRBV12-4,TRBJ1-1,CASSPAGWEAFF,TGTGCCAGCAGCCCCGCGGGGTGGGAAGCTTTCTTT
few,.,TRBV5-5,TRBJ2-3,CASSEGLTDTQYF,TGTGCCAGCAGCGAGGGACTTACAGATACGCAGTATTTT
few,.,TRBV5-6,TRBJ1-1,CASWRERNTEAFF,TGTGCCAGCTGGCGGGAGCGGAACACTGAAGCTTTCTTT